These T cell receptor beta chains were read from a single sample in a study of identical twins. One entry per CDR3 protein, called by TCRdb with MiXCR from the 5' RACE reads. The repertoire holds hundreds of thousands of distinct CDR3 sequences, 8.5% to 9% seen once, with 0.75% to 1% in the top ten. A further study also used this sample, focusing on yellow fever vaccine responses in identical twins.

The sample was PBMCs. Source of these receptors: a woman aged 18-35 years in good health. CDR3s include the opening cysteine and the closing phenylalanine or tryptophan. The order of the fields is D gene, clone size, J gene, V gene, CDR3 DNA, CDR3 protein. A D gene is named only where the DNA matches it firmly. Clone sizes are given selectively: once, few, many, or a class where the clone is expanded.

TRBD2	NA	TRBJ2-1	TRBV28	TGTGCCAGCATTCCGGGAGGCCACAATGAGCAGTTCTTC	CASIPGGHNEQFF
NA	NA	TRBJ2-3	TRBV14	TGTGCCAGCAGCCAAGAAGGCCCGGGACTTCGAACAGATACGCAGTATTTT	CASSQEGPGLRTDTQYF
NA	NA	TRBJ2-7	TRBV6-6	TGTGCCAGCGGGGAGACCTACGAGCAGTACTTC	CASGETYEQYF
NA	few	TRBJ1-5	TRBV5-5	TGTGCCAGCAGCTTCCAGGGGTCCCCTAGCAATCAGCCCCAGCATTTT	CASSFQGSPSNQPQHF
TRBD1	few	TRBJ2-5	TRBV29-1	TGCAGCGCCACGACAGGGGGTGATGAGACCCAGTACTTC	CSATTGGDETQYF
TRBD2	NA	TRBJ2-1	TRBV7-7	TGTGCTAGCAGCTTAGTGGGTCCAGGAGCGGGAAGAAATGAGCAGTTCTTC	CASSLVGPGAGRNEQFF
NA	many	TRBJ2-1	TRBV7-8	TGTGCCAGCAGCTTAGCCACGAGGGGGGGAAGCTCCTACAATGAGCAGTTCTTC	CASSLATRGGSSYNEQFF
NA	few	TRBJ2-4	TRBV11-2	TGTGCCAGCAGCTTGGGCCCGGGACGGCTAAACATTCAGTACTTC	CASSLGPGRLNIQYF
NA	many	TRBJ1-2	TRBV6-5	TGTGCCAGCAGTTACCGAATTAACTATGGCTACACCTTC	CASSYRINYGYTF
TRBD1	NA	TRBJ2-7	TRBV25-1	TGTGCCAGCAGTGATTCTTGGACAGGGATCTACGAGCAGTACTTC	CASSDSWTGIYEQYF
NA	many	TRBJ2-5	TRBV20-1	TGCAGTGCCGTCGTCGGAACGGGAGAGACCCAGTACTTC	CSAVVGTGETQYF
NA	many	TRBJ2-3	TRBV20-1	TGCAGTGCTAGAGAGGATAGATACACAGATACGCAGTATTTT	CSAREDRYTDTQYF
NA	many	TRBJ2-3	TRBV24-1	TGTGCCACCAGTGATCGCGCCGGGGGGCCCACAGATACGCAGTATTTT	CATSDRAGGPTDTQYF
TRBD1	many	TRBJ1-1	TRBV5-1	TGCGCCAGCAGCCAACCGGGACAGGGCCGTAACACTGAAGCTTTCTTT	CASSQPGQGRNTEAFF
TRBD1	few	TRBJ2-7	TRBV24-1	TGTGCCACCGGGACAGGGAACTCCTACGAGCAGTACTTC	CATGTGNSYEQYF
TRBD1	many	TRBJ2-1	TRBV11-2	TGTGCCAGCAGCTTAGGAGTCGGCGGGCCGGACAGGAGGAATGAGCAGTTCTTC	CASSLGVGGPDRRNEQFF
NA	many	TRBJ1-1	TRBV29-1	TGCAGCGTTGCGGCCGGGCTGAACACTGAAGCTTTCTTT	CSVAAGLNTEAFF
NA	many	TRBJ2-2	TRBV15	TGTGCCACCAGCAGAGATGGGTTCGGGGAGCTGTTTTTT	CATSRDGFGELFF
TRBD2	once	TRBJ2-1	TRBV3-1	TGTACCTGCTCCGGCGGGAGGGGCGCGAGACTGAATAACAATGAGCAGTTCTTC	CTCSGGRGARLNNNEQFF
NA	many	TRBJ2-3	TRBV5-5	TGTGCCAGCAGCTCCGGGACTCTTTATACAGATACGCAGTATTTT	CASSSGTLYTDTQYF
NA	few	TRBJ2-7	TRBV2	TGTGCCAGCAGTGGGCCCGGTTACGAGCAGTACTTC	CASSGPGYEQYF
TRBD2	NA	TRBJ2-1	TRBV18	TGTGCCAGCTCACCAAGCATGGGACTAGCGGGGGATGAGCAGTTCTTC	CASSPSMGLAGDEQFF
NA	many	TRBJ2-1	TRBV10-3	TGTGCCACATTCGGACACTTCCGCCTTTCGAGCTCCTACAATGAGCAGTTCTTC	CATFGHFRLSSSYNEQFF
TRBD1	few	TRBJ1-2	TRBV15	TGTGCCACCAGGCCCGGGACAGGGGGCTATGGCTACACCTTC	CATRPGTGGYGYTF
NA	few	TRBJ2-7	TRBV4-1	TGCGCCAGCAGCCAAGAGTCTCGCGACGGGAGCTCCTACGAGCAGTACTTC	CASSQESRDGSSYEQYF
TRBD2	few	TRBJ2-7	TRBV2	TGTGCCAGCAGAGGACTAGCGGGGGCCCACGAGCAGTACTTC	CASRGLAGAHEQYF
TRBD1	many	TRBJ2-1	TRBV12-3/TRBV12-4	TGTGCCAGCAGTGCCACAGGGGGCGCATCCTACAATGAGCAGTTCTTC	CASSATGGASYNEQFF
NA	many	TRBJ2-7	TRBV12-3/TRBV12-4	TGTGCCAGCAGTTTAGGTCGGGGTATTGGTGACGAGCAGTACTTC	CASSLGRGIGDEQYF
NA	few	TRBJ1-5	TRBV28	TGTGCCAGCAGTTTCCCCATCGAACGGGATTATAGCAATCAGCCCCAGCATTTT	CASSFPIERDYSNQPQHF
TRBD1	many	TRBJ2-7	TRBV3-1	TGTGCCAGCAGCCAAGACAGGACAGGGTCCAACGAGCAGTACTTC	CASSQDRTGSNEQYF
NA	NA	TRBJ1-1	TRBV4-2	TGTGCCAGTAGGTCTCCGGGGGCTCCGAACACTGAAGCTTTCTTT	CASRSPGAPNTEAFF
NA	NA	TRBJ2-1	TRBV3-1	TGTGCCAGCAGCTGTTGTCGGGAGTATTCCTACAATGAGCAGTTCTTC	CASSCCREYSYNEQFF
NA	many	TRBJ2-5	TRBV12-3/TRBV12-4	TGTGCCAGCAGTTTAGCCGGGTCCACCCAGTACTTC	CASSLAGSTQYF
NA	NA	TRBJ2-3	TRBV24-1	TGTGCCACCAGTGGCGGGCGCCTCACAGATACGCAGTATTTT	CATSGGRLTDTQYF
TRBD1	NA	TRBJ2-1	TRBV15	TGTGCCACCGGTCCCGGGACAGGGCAGTTCTTC	CATGPGTGQFF
NA	NA	TRBJ2-1	TRBV7-9	TGTGCCAGCAGCACTAAAGGGGCATACAACAATGAGCAGTTCTTC	CASSTKGAYNNEQFF
NA	NA	TRBJ2-7	TRBV3-1	TGTGCCTCCTGCCAAGATCAGGGCTTAACATACGGGTCCTACGAGCAGTACTTC	CASCQDQGLTYGSYEQYF
NA	NA	TRBJ2-2	TRBV24-1	TGTGCCACCAGTGACCACCTACAGGGACCCACCGGGGAGCTGTTTTTT	CATSDHLQGPTGELFF
NA	many	TRBJ1-5	TRBV4-2	TGTGCCAGCAGCCAAGAGAGCCGCAGCAATCAGCCCCAGCATTTT	CASSQESRSNQPQHF
TRBD2	many	TRBJ2-5	TRBV12-3/TRBV12-4	TGTGCCAGCAGCTCCCAGGTCCGCGGGGGGACCCAGTACTTC	CASSSQVRGGTQYF
TRBD1	NA	TRBJ2-7	TRBV7-9	TGTGCCAGCAGCTTGTTGTCTCAGGGGGCGGACGAGCAGTACTTC	CASSLLSQGADEQYF
NA	many	TRBJ1-2	TRBV7-9	TGTGCCAGCAGCCCAGATGCGTCTTTGGGCTACACCTTC	CASSPDASLGYTF
NA	NA	TRBJ1-5	TRBV5-1	TGCGCCAGCAGCTTATCCCCCAGTACGGGCAATCAGCCCCAGCATTTT	CASSLSPSTGNQPQHF
NA	many	TRBJ2-4	TRBV5-1	TGCGCCAGCAGCTTGCTCCCTTCCAACATTCAGTACTTC	CASSLLPSNIQYF
TRBD1	many	TRBJ1-2	TRBV20-1	TGCAGTGCTCCAACCCCCGGGACAGCTAATGGCTACACCTTC	CSAPTPGTANGYTF
NA	NA	TRBJ2-7	TRBV20-1	TGCAGTGCTAGAGATGTGGGCTGGGGAACGGGGTCCTACGAGCAGTACTTC	CSARDVGWGTGSYEQYF
TRBD1	few	TRBJ2-1	TRBV7-9	TGTGCCAGCAGGCCAGACAGGGGTGAGCAGTTCTTC	CASRPDRGEQFF
NA	many	TRBJ2-7	TRBV27	TGTGCCACTGGGACATCTTTCTCCTACGAGCAGTACTTC	CATGTSFSYEQYF
NA	many	TRBJ2-3	TRBV20-1	TGCAGTGCTAGTCGACGGGACCCAGCCGAAACAGATACGCAGTATTTT	CSASRRDPAETDTQYF
NA	NA	TRBJ2-1	TRBV5-6	TGTGCCAGCAGCTTGTCGAATGAGCATGAGCAGTTCTTC	CASSLSNEHEQFF
TRBD1	many	TRBJ2-7	TRBV11-2	TGTGCCAGCAGACGGACAGGGGCAACCTACGAGCAGTACTTC	CASRRTGATYEQYF